These 12 T cell receptor beta chains were sequenced from one sample in a study of cytomegalovirus exposure and HLA in healthy donors. The study ran its PCR with 60 Vbeta and 13 Jbeta primers. Only in-frame clones appear in the TCRdb table, and some are missing; sequencing was by immunoSEQ multiplex PCR. The sample consists of 80,000 to 130,000 clones, roughly 75% of them appearing once. The sample comprised PBMCs. Source of these receptors: a male donor in good health and CMV-seropositive.

This chain joins TRBV30 and TRBJ2-1; 11 bases are shared with TRBD2. The CDR3 runs to 14 residues. V was pared by 3 bases and J by 9 bases, with 7 bases of the junction left unmatched. CDR1 is GTSNPN and CDR2 is SVGIG in the germline V gene (reference sequence). CDR3 sequence: CAWRASGGPSEQFF. For the CDR3, the DNA is TGTGCCTGGAGGGCTAGCGGGGGGCCTAGTGAGCAGTTCTTC.

The gene calls are TRBV9 and TRBJ1-5; D is undetermined. V lost 4 bases and J lost 0, with 11 bases in between. The CDR3 is 15 residues long. Germline-derived CDR1 and CDR2 are SGDLS and YYNGEE. The CDR3 loop is CASSPGGYSNQPQHF. The CDR3 region has the DNA TGTGCCAGCAGCCCGGGAGGGTATAGCAATCAGCCCCAGCATTTT.

A few counts support this clone. This chain connects TRBV28 to TRBJ2-7; 8 bases fit TRBD1. The V gene's germline CDR1 is MDHEN and CDR2 SYDVKM. The CDR3 covers 14 residues. V shed 5 bases, J shed 6 bases, and the junction held 9 bases outside the gene matches. Here the CDR3 reads CASSAPGRGREQYF. Written as DNA, the CDR3 is TGTGCCAGCAGTGCCCCGGGCAGGGGGCGCGAGCAGTACTTC.

This chain links TRBV18 with TRBJ2-3, with TRBD1 identical over 7 bases. The CDR3 runs 15 residues. Trimming cost V 5 bases and J 1 base; bases outside gene matches: 6. CDR1 is KGHSH, CDR2 LQKENI, per germline. The CDR3 loop is CASSNRDRRTDTQYF. CDR3 nucleotides: TGTGCCAGCTCAAACCGGGACAGACGCACAGATACGCAGTATTTT.

The rearrangement links TRBV19 to TRBJ1-1; D perhaps matches TRBD1 (5 bases). The germline V and J ends were trimmed by 3 bases and 5 bases, with 13 bases remaining between them. CDR1 and CDR2 from the germline V gene are LNHDA and SQIVND (reference sequence). The CDR3 loop spans 14 amino acids. The CDR3 sequence: CASSIGPGGTEAFF. Written as DNA, the CDR3 is TGTGCCAGTAGTATTGGGCCCGGGGGAACTGAAGCTTTCTTT.

V is TRBV5-1 and J is TRBJ1-1; D is perhaps TRBD1 (5 bases). Germline loops: CDR1 SGHRS, CDR2 YFSETQ. This CDR3 has 16 amino acids. V was trimmed by 0 bases and J by 4 bases, leaving 16 bases between them. CDR3 sequence (DNA): TGCGCCAGCAGCTTGGACGGAACGGTAGGGGTCACTGAAGCTTTCTTT. This encodes CASSLDGTVGVTEAFF.

The CDR3 nucleotides read TGTGCCAGCAGTTTACGGCGGAGCACAGATACGCAGTATTTT. This gives the protein CASSLRRSTDTQYF. The chain combines TRBV28 with TRBJ2-3; D gene unclear. Trimming pared 2 bases from V and 0 bases from J, leaving 6 bases between. This CDR3 is built from 14 residues. Germline V gene lookup returns CDR1 MDHEN and CDR2 SYDVKM. The whole variable domain, remainder taken from reference TRBV28 and TRBJ2-3, is DVKVTQSSRYLVKRTGEKVFLECVQDMDHENMFWYRQDPGLGLRLIYFSYDVKMKEKGDIPEGYSVSREKKERFSLILESASTNQTSMYLCASSLRRSTDTQYFGPGTRLTVL.

The chain links TRBV10-3 to TRBJ2-7; 7 nucleotides align to TRBD2. The length of the CDR3 is 13 residues. V lost 3 bases to trimming and J lost 6 bases; unmatched junction nucleotides: 5. CDR1 is ENHRY, CDR2 SYGVKD, per germline. The CDR3: CAISEGREGEQYF. The CDR3 DNA sequence: TGTGCCATCAGTGAAGGGAGGGAAGGCGAGCAGTACTTC.

The chain has TRBV6-6 and TRBJ2-1; no definite D call. The V gene's germline CDR1 is MNHNY and CDR2 SVGAGI (reference sequence). This CDR3 is 11 amino acids long. Trimming pared 5 bases from V and 9 bases from J, leaving 8 bases between. Written as DNA, the CDR3 is TGTGCCAGCAGTGGTAGTGTTGAGCAGTTCTTC. Encoded protein: CASSGSVEQFF.

CDR3 DNA: TGTGCCAGCAGCTGGGCAGACAGGGCAAGCCCTTACGAGCAGTACTTC. This sequence encodes CASSWADRASPYEQYF. The chain joins TRBV5-4 to TRBJ2-7; 7 bases agree with TRBD1. V was pared by 3 bases and J by 4 bases, with 13 bases of the junction left unmatched. Germline CDR1 reads SGHNT; CDR2 reads YYREEE (reference sequence). The CDR3 has 16 residues.

The gene calls are TRBV19 and TRBJ2-1, with D unclear. The ends were cut back, 3 bases at V and 7 bases at J, with 13 bases in the middle. The germline CDR1 and CDR2 sequences are LNHDA and SQIVND (reference sequence). CDR3 length: 14 amino acids. Here the CDR3 DNA reads TGTGCCAGTAGTATGGCACACCTTAAGAATGAGCAGTTCTTC. Translating it yields CASSMAHLKNEQFF.

This rearrangement joins TRBV19 to TRBJ2-2; perhaps TRBD1 as D (6 bases). CDR3 length equals 13 residues. Germline V lookup: CDR1 LNHDA, CDR2 SQIVND (reference sequence). V lost 4 bases and J lost 6, with 9 bases in between. Here the CDR3 reads CASSKGGPGELFF. CDR3 in DNA: TGTGCCAGTAGTAAAGGGGGTCCCGGGGAGCTGTTTTTT.